This T cell receptor beta chain comes out of a study of T cell changes during pregnancy in multiple sclerosis. Sequencing used immunoSEQ multiplex PCR; TCRdb keeps in-frame clones, though not all of them. The sample contains roughly 38,000 clones, about 93% of which appear only once. The germline V gene encodes CDR1 SGDLS and CDR2 YYNGEE. Trimming stripped 2 bases from V and 5 bases from J, with 13 bases between. The CDR3 runs 14 residues. The chain joins TRBV9 to TRBJ1-1; weak D call: TRBD1 (6 bases). The sequencing used CD4+ T cells from peripheral blood mononuclear cells, collected in the second trimester of pregnancy. This TCR was sampled from a female donor in good health, enrolled as a control in a pregnancy study. The CDR3 spells CASSVTGSGTEAFF. The CDR3 DNA reads TGTGCCAGCAGCGTTACAGGGTCAGGGACTGAAGCTTTCTTT.